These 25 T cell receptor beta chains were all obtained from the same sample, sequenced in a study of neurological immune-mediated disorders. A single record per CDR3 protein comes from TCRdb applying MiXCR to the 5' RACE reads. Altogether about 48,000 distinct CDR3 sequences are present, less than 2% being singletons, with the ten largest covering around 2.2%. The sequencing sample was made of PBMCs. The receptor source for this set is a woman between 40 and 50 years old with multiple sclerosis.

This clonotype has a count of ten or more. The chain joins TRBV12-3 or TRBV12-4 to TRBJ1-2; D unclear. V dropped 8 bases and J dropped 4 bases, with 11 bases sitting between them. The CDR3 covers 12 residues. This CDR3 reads CASRRESYGYTF. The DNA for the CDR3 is TGTGCCAGCCGACGGGAGTCCTATGGCTACACCTTC.

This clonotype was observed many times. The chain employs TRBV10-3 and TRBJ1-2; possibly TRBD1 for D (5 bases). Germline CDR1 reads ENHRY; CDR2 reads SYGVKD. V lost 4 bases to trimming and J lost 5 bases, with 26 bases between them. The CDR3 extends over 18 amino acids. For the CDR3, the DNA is TGTGCCATCAGTGTACCGGGGACGGTACTACACCGAGAATATGGCTACACCTTC. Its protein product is CAISVPGTVLHREYGYTF.

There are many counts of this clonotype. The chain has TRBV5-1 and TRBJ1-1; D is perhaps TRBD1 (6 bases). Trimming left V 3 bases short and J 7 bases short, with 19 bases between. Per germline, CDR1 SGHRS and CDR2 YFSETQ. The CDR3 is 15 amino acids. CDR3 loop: CASSSAGQGYGEAFF. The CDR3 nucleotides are TGCGCCAGCAGCTCCGCCGGGCAGGGGTATGGTGAAGCTTTCTTT.

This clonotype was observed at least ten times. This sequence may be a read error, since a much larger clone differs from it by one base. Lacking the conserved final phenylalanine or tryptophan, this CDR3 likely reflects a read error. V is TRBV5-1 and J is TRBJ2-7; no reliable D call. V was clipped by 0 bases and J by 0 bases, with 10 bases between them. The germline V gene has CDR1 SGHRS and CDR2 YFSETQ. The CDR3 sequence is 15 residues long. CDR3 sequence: CASSLEMGSSYEQYC. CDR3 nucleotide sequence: TGCGCCAGCAGCTTGGAGATGGGTAGCTCCTACGAGCAGTACTGC.

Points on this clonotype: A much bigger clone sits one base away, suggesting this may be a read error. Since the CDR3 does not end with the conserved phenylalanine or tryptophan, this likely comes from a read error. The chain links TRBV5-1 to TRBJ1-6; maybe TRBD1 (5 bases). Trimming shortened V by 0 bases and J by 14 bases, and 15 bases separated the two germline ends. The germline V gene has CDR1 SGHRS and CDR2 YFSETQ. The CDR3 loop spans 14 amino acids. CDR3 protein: CASSLDQGPRALHC. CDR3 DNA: TGCGCCAGCAGCTTGGACCAGGGACCCCGCGCCCTCCACTGT.

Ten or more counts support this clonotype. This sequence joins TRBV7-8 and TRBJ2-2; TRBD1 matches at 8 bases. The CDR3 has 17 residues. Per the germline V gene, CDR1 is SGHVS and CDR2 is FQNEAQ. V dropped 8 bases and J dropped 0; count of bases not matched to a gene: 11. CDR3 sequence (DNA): TGTGCCAGCGCCACAGGGGGAGCCACCTCGAACACCGGGGAGCTGTTTTTT. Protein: CASATGGATSNTGELFF. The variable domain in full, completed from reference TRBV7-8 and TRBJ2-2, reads GAGVSQSPRYKVAKRGQDVALRCDPISGHVSLFWYQQALGQGPEFLTYFQNEAQLDKSGLPSDRFFAERPEGSVSTLKIQRTQQEDSAVYLCASATGGATSNTGELFFGEGSRLTVL.

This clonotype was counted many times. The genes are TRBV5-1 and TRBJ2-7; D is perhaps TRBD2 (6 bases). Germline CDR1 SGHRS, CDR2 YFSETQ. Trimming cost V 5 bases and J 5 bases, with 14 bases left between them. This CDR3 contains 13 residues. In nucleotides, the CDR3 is TGCGCCAGCAGTGGAGGGTCTGGGGACGAGCAGTACTTC. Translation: CASSGGSGDEQYF.

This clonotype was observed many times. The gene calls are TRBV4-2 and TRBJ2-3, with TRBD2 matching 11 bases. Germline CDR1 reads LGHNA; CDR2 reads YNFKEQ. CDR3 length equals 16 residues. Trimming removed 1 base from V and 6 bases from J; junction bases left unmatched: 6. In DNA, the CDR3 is TGTGCCAGCAGCCAAGCAATAGCGGGGGGGCTGGATACGCAGTATTTT. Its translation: CASSQAIAGGLDTQYF.

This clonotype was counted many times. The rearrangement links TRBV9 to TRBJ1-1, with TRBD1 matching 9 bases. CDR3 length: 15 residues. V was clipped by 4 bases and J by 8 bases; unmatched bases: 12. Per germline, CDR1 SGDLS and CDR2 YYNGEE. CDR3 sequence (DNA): TGTGCCAGCAGCCCCCGGACAGGGGCAACTGTCGAAGCTTTCTTT. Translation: CASSPRTGATVEAFF.

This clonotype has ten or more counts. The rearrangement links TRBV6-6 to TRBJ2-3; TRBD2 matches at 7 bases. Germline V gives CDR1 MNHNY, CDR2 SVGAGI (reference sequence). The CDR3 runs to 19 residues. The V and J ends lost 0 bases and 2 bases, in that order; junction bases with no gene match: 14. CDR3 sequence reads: CASSYSGGSTIVNTDTQYF. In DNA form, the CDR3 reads TGTGCCAGCAGTTACTCGGGGGGGTCGACAATCGTGAACACAGATACGCAGTATTTT.

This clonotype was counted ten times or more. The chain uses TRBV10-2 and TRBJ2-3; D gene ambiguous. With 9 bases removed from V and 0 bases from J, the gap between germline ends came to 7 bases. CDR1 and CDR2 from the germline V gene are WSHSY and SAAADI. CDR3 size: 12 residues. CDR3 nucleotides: TGCGCCAGTCTCGGGAGCACAGATACGCAGTATTTT. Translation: CASLGSTDTQYF.

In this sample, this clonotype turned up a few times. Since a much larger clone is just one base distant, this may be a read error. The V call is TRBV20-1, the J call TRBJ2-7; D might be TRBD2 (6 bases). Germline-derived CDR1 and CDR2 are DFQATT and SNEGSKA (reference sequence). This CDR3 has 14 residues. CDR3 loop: CSARGHGGLYEKYF. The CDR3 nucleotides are TGCAGTGCTAGAGGCCACGGGGGACTTTACGAGAAGTACTTC.

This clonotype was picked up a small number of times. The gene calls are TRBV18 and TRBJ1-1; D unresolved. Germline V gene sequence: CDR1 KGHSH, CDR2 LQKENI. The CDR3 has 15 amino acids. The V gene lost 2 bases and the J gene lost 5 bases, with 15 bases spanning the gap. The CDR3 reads CASSPTRVRTTEAFF. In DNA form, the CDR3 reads TGTGCCAGCTCACCAACAAGGGTCCGGACGACTGAAGCTTTCTTT. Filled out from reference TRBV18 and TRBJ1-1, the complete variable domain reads NAGVMQNPRHLVRRRGQEARLRCSPMKGHSHVYWYRQLPEEGLKFMVYLQKENIIDESGMPKERFSAEFPKEGPSILRIQQVVRGDSAAYFCASSPTRVRTTEAFFGQGTRLTVV.

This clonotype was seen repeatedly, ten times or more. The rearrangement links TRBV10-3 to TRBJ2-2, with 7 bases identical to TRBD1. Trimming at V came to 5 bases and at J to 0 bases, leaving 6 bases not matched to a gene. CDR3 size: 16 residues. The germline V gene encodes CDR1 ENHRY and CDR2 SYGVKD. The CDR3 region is CAISRDSVTNTGELFF. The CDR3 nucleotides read TGTGCCATCAGTAGGGACAGCGTAACGAACACCGGGGAGCTGTTTTTT.

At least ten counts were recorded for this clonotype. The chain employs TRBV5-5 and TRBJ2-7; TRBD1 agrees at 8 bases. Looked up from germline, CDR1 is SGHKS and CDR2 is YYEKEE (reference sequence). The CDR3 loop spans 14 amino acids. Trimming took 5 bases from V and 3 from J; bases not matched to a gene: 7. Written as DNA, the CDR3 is TGTGCCAGCAGACCCGGACAGGGACTCTACGAGCAGTACTTC. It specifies CASRPGQGLYEQYF. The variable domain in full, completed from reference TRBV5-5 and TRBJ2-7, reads DAGVTQSPTHLIKTRGQQVTLRCSPISGHKSVSWYQQVLGQGPQFIFQYYEKEERGRGNFPDRFSARQFPNYSSELNVNALLLGDSALYLCASRPGQGLYEQYFGPGTRLTVT.

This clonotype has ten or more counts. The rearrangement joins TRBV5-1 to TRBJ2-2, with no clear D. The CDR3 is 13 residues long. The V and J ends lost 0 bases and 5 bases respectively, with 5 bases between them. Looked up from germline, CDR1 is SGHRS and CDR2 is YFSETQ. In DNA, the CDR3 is TGCGCCAGCAGCTTGGCAGTAACCGGGGAGCTGTTTTTT. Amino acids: CASSLAVTGELFF.

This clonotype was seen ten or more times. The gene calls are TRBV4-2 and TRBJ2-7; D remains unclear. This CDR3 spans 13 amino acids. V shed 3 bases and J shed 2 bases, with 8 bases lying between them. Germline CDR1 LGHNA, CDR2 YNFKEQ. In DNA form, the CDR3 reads TGTGCCAGCAGCCACGGCAGAACCTACGAGCAGTACTTC. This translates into CASSHGRTYEQYF.

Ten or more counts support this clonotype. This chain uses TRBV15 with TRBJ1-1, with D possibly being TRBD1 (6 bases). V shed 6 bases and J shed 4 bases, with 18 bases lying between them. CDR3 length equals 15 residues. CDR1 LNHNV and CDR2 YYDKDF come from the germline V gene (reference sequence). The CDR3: CATRGGNLFVTEAFF. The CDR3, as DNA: TGTGCCACCAGAGGGGGGAACTTATTCGTCACTGAAGCTTTCTTT.

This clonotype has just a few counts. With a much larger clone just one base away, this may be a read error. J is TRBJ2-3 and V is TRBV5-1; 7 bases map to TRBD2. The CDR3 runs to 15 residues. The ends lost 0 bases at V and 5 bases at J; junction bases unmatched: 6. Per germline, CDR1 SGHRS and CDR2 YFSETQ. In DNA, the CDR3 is TGCGCCAGCAGCTTGGGCGGGGGTTTCATAGATACGCAGTATTTT. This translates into CASSLGGGFIDTQYF.

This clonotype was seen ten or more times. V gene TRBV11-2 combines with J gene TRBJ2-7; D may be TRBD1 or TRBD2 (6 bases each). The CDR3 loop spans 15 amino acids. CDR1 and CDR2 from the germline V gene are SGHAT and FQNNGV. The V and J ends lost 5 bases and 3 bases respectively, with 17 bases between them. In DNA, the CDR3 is TGTGCCAGCAGCGTCTTCGGGGGCGGTCTCTACGAGCAGTACTTC. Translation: CASSVFGGGLYEQYF.

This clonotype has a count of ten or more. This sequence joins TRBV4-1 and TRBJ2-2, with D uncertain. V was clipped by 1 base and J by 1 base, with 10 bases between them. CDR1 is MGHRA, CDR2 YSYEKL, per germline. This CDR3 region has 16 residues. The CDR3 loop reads CASSQALRQNTGELFF. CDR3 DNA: TGCGCCAGCAGCCAAGCTTTGAGACAGAACACCGGGGAGCTGTTTTTT.

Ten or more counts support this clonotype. Here the CDR3 DNA reads TGTGCCAGCCAGGGAGCGAACACTGAAGCTTTCTTT. This gives the protein CASQGANTEAFF. The V call is TRBV7-8, the J call TRBJ1-1; TRBD1 might be the D (5 bases). This CDR3 comprises 12 residues. V was pared by 8 bases and J by 1 base, with 8 bases between. The V gene's germline CDR1 is SGHVS and CDR2 FQNEAQ.

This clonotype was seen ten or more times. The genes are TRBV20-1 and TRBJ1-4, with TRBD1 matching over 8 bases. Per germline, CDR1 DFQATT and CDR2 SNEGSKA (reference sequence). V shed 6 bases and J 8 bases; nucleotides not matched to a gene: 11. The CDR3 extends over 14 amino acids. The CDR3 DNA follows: TGCAGTGCCCTCCTGCGGACAGGGAGAGAAAAACTGTTTTTT. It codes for CSALLRTGREKLFF.

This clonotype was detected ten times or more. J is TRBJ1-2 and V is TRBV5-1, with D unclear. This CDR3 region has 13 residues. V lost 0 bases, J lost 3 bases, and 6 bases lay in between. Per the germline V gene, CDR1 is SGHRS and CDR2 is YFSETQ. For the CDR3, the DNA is TGCGCCAGCAGCTTGGGGGAGCACTATGGCTACACCTTC. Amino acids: CASSLGEHYGYTF.

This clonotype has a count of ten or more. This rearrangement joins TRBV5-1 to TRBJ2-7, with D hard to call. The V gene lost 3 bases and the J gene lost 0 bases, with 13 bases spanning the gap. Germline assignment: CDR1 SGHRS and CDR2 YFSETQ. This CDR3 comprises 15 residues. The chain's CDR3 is CASSWDPSSSYEQYF. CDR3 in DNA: TGCGCCAGCAGCTGGGATCCTTCAAGCTCCTACGAGCAGTACTTC. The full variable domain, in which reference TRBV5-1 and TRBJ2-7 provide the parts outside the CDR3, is KAGVTQTPRYLIKTRGQQVTLSCSPISGHRSVSWYQQTPGQGLQFLFEYFSETQRNKGNFPGRFSGRQFSNSRSEMNVSTLELGDSALYLCASSWDPSSSYEQYFGPGTRLTVT.